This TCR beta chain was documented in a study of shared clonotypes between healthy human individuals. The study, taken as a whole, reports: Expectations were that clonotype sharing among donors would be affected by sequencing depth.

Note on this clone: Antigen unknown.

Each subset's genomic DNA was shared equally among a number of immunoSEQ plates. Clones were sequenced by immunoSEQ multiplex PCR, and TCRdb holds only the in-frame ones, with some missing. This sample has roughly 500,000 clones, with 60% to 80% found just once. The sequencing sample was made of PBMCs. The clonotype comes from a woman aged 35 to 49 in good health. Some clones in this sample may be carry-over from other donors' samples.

CDR3 protein: CAIKTSGRSTDTQYF. CDR3 DNA: TGTGCCATTAAGACTAGCGGGAGGAGTACAGATACGCAGTATTTT. The gene calls are TRBV10-3 and TRBJ2-3, with 13 bases that match TRBD2. V was pared by 9 bases and J by 3 bases, with 6 bases of the junction left unmatched. The CDR3 sequence is 15 residues long. Germline CDR1 reads ENHRY; CDR2 reads SYGVKD.